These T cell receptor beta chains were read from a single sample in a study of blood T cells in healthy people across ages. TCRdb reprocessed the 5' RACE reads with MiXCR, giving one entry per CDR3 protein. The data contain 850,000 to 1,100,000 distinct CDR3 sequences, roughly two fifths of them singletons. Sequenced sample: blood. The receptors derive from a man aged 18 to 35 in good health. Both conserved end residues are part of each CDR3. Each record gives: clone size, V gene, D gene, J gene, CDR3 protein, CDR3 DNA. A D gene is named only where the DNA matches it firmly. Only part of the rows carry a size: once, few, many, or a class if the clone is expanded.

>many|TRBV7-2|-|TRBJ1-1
CASSLVRDAAFF
TGTGCCAGCAGCTTAGTTCGGGACGCGGCTTTCTTT
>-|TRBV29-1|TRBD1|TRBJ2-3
CSVGSTGVGRTDTQYF
TGCAGCGTTGGGTCGACAGGGGTAGGGAGGACAGATACGCAGTATTTT
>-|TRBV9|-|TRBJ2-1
CASNKGGVSPGYEQFF
TGTGCCAGCAACAAAGGGGGGGTCTCCCCAGGATATGAGCAGTTCTTC
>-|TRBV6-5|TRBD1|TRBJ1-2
CASSYPMFINRGSGIYGYTF
TGTGCCAGCAGTTACCCGATGTTCATCAACAGGGGCTCCGGAATCTATGGCTACACCTTC
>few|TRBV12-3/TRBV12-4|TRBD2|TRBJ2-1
CASRDLAGRVYEQFF
TGTGCCAGCAGGGACCTAGCGGGGCGGGTTTATGAGCAGTTCTTC
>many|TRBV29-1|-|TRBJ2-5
CSVVHGTETQYF
TGCAGCGTTGTTCATGGGACCGAGACCCAGTACTTC
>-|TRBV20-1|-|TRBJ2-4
CSAMNLYLKAKNIQYF
TGCAGTGCTATGAACCTCTATCTCAAAGCCAAAAACATTCAGTACTTC
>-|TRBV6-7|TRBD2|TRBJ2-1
CASSSSASGGAVSGNEQFF
TGTGCCAGCAGTTCCTCCGCTAGCGGGGGGGCGGTTTCAGGCAATGAGCAGTTCTTC
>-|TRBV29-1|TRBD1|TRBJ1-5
CSAADRAGNQPQHF
TGCAGCGCTGCGGACAGGGCGGGCAATCAGCCCCAGCATTTT
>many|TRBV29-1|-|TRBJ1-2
CSVAGGRGYTF
TGCAGCGTTGCTGGGGGACGTGGCTACACCTTC
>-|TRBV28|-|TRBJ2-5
CASSKKVGETQYF
TGTGCCAGCAGTAAGAAGGTTGGAGAGACCCAGTACTTC
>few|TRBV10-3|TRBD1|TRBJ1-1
CAISERTGVGGTEAFF
TGTGCCATCAGTGAGAGGACAGGGGTTGGCGGCACTGAAGCTTTCTTT
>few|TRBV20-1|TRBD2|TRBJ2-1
CSASPGGGRSYNEQFF
TGCAGTGCTAGCCCTGGCGGGGGGCGCTCCTACAATGAGCAGTTCTTC
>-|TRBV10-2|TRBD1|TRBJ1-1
CASRQGEMNTEAFF
TGCGCCAGCCGACAGGGAGAAATGAACACTGAAGCTTTCTTT
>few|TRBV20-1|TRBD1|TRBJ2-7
CSARGQDYEQYF
TGCAGTGCTAGGGGACAGGATTACGAGCAGTACTTC
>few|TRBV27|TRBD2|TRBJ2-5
CASSFRGGQTQYF
TGTGCCAGCAGTTTCCGGGGGGGCCAGACCCAGTACTTC
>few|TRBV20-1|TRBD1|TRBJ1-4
CSARGTGLTNEKLFF
TGCAGTGCTAGAGGGACAGGGCTAACTAATGAAAAACTGTTTTTT
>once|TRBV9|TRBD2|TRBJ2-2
CASSPHTSGANTGELFF
TGTGCCAGCAGCCCTCATACTAGCGGGGCCAACACCGGGGAGCTGTTTTTT
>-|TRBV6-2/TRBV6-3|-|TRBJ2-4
CATNLGFYYNEQYF
TGTGCCACCAATTTGGGATTCTACTACAATGAGCAGTACTTC
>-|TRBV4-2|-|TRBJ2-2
CASSQEGASNTGELFF
TGTGCCAGCAGCCAAGAGGGGGCGTCGAACACCGGGGAGCTGTTTTTT
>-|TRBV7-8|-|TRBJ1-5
CASGANQPQHF
TGTGCCAGCGGCGCGAATCAGCCCCAGCATTTT
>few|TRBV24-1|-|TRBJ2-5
CATSDFPETQYF
TGTGCCACCAGTGACTTTCCCGAGACCCAGTACTTC
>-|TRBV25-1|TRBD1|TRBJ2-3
CASSVRDRRTDTQYF
TGTGCCAGCAGTGTCCGGGACAGACGCACAGATACGCAGTATTTT
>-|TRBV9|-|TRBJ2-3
CASGSGSTDTQYF
TGTGCCAGCGGGTCAGGTTCCACAGATACGCAGTATTTT
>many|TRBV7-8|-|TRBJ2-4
CASSDNSDKNIQYF
TGTGCCAGCAGCGATAACAGCGATAAAAACATTCAGTACTTC
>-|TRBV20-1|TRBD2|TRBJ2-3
CSAYPGTSGGGIKDTQYF
TGCAGTGCCTATCCCGGGACTAGCGGGGGGGGTATTAAAGATACGCAGTATTTT
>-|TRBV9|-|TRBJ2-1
CASSPVWDEQFF
TGTGCCAGCAGCCCAGTTTGGGATGAGCAGTTCTTC
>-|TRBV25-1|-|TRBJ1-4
CASRRGTNEKLFF
TGTGCCAGCAGGAGGGGCACGAATGAAAAACTGTTTTTT
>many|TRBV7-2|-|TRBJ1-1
CASTLLTLNTEAFF
TGTGCCAGCACCCTACTGACATTGAACACTGAAGCTTTCTTT
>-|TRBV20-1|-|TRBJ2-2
CSARGLAGKNTRELFF
TGCAGTGCTAGGGGCCTTGCGGGGAAGAACACCCGGGAGCTGTTTTTT
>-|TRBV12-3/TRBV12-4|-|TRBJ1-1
CASSLEEGAEAFF
TGTGCCAGCAGTTTAGAGGAGGGGGCTGAAGCTTTCTTT
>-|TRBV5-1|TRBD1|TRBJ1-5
CASSLVTGDQPQHF
TGCGCCAGCAGCTTGGTGACAGGGGATCAGCCCCAGCATTTT
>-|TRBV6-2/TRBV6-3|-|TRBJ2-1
CASSRGELGNEQFF
TGTGCCAGCAGTCGGGGCGAGCTGGGAAATGAGCAGTTCTTC
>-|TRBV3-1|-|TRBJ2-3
CASSQSRRGDGTDTQYF
TGTGCCAGCAGCCAAAGTCGGCGGGGAGACGGCACAGATACGCAGTATTTT
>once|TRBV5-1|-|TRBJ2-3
CASSSSTGGPTDTQYF
TGCGCCAGCAGCTCCTCGACAGGCGGGCCTACAGATACGCAGTATTTT
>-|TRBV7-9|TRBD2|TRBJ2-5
CASRSGLVRETQYF
TGTGCCAGCAGAAGCGGACTAGTTCGAGAGACCCAGTACTTC
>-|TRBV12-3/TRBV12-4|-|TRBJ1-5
CASRTNNQPQHF
TGTGCCAGCAGGACCAACAATCAGCCCCAGCATTTT
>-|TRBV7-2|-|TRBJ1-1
CVSSPRTANTEAFF
TGTGTCAGCAGCCCTAGGACAGCGAACACTGAAGCTTTCTTT
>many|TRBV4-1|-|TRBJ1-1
CASSRAQTVDTEAFF
TGCGCCAGCAGCCGGGCACAGACAGTAGACACTGAAGCTTTCTTT
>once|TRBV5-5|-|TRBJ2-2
CASSLVDLANAGELFF
TGTGCCAGCAGCTTGGTTGATCTAGCGAACGCCGGGGAGCTGTTTTTT
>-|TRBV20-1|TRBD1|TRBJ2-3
CSAADRDTDRQYF
TGCAGTGCTGCAGACAGGGATACAGATAGGCAGTATTTT
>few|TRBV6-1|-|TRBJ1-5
CASSEHINQPQHF
TGTGCCAGCAGTGAACACATAAATCAGCCCCAGCATTTT
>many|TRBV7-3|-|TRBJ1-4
CASSLEAAPNEKLFF
TGTGCCAGCAGCTTGGAGGCGGCTCCTAATGAAAAACTGTTTTTT
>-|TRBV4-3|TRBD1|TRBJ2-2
CASSQSLTGWGTGELFF
TGCGCCAGCAGCCAGTCGTTGACAGGGTGGGGGACCGGGGAGCTGTTTTTT
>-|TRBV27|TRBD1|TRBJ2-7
CASRGPGTGNNNEQYF
TGTGCCAGCAGGGGGCCCGGGACAGGGAATAACAATGAGCAGTACTTC
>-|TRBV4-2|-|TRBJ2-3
CASSQVSGIGTDTQYF
TGTGCCAGCAGCCAAGTTTCAGGTATTGGGACAGATACGCAGTATTTT
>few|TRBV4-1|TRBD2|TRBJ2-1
CASSHPSGGPNEQFF
TGCGCCAGCAGCCACCCTAGCGGGGGGCCCAATGAGCAGTTCTTC
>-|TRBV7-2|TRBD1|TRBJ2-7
CASSLAGTGVSYNEQYF
TGTGCCAGCAGCTTAGCTGGGACAGGGGTCTCCTACAATGAGCAGTACTTC
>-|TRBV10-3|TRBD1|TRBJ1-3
CAISDRTGYRTLYF
TGTGCCATCAGTGACCGGACAGGGTATCGCACCCTATATTTT
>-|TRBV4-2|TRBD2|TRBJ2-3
CASSPLSSGSTDTQYF
TGTGCCAGCAGCCCCCTCTCTAGCGGGTCCACAGATACGCAGTATTTT
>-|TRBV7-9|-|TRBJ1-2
CASSFPLGTLRENGYTF
TGTGCCAGCAGCTTTCCACTCGGGACACTGAGAGAGAATGGCTACACCTTC
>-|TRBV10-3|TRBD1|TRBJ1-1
CAIRRQGAGDTEAFF
TGTGCCATCAGAAGACAGGGCGCGGGGGACACTGAAGCTTTCTTT